Given below is one TCR beta chain in context. Genomic DNA constituted the template upon which TCR beta VDJ and CDR3 profiling was performed. TCRdb re-called the reads through MiXCR, storing one row per CDR3 protein. The sample includes 40,000 to 50,000 distinct CDR3 sequences, about three quarters of them seen just once. These data originate in a study of CD8+CD57+ T cells in acquired aplastic anemia. The germline V gene has CDR1 SNHLY and CDR2 FYNNEI. CDR3 length: 13 residues. Trimming took 4 bases from V and 6 from J, leaving 9 bases between them. The sequencing input was sorted CD4+, CD8+, or CD8+CD57+ T cells (not recorded which) from PBMCs. The V call is TRBV2, the J call TRBJ2-2; D is ambiguous. This clonotype was obtained from a human donor in good health, serving as a control. The CDR3 sequence: CASSVQPPGELFF. The CDR3 DNA is TGTGCCAGCAGTGTTCAGCCACCCGGGGAGCTGTTTTTT.